This is a list of T cell receptor beta chains from one sample in a study of CD8 T cells in Susac syndrome. MiXCR, run by TCRdb on the immunoSEQ multiplex PCR reads, gives a single entry per CDR3 protein. This table has 100,000 to 150,000 distinct CDR3 sequences, 80% appearing once. Sample: CD8+ T cells from PBMCs. These receptors came from a human donor with multiple sclerosis. CDR3s include the opening cysteine and the closing phenylalanine or tryptophan. A D gene is named only where the DNA matches it firmly. Clone size, where shown, is once, few, many, or a class for clones that have expanded.

few | TRBJ2-3 | TRBD1 | TRBV27 | TGTGCCAGCAGTACAGGGACAGGAACCCGCCCAAGCACAGATACGCAGTATTTT | CASSTGTGTRPSTDTQYF
NA | TRBJ1-1 | NA | TRBV7-9 | TGTGCCAGCAGCTCCACCTCGGAACGTGAAGCTTTCTTT | CASSSTSEREAFF
NA | TRBJ1-4 | NA | TRBV6-5 | TGTGCCAGCAGTTACCTCGCGGGGTTCAATGAAAAACTGTTTTTT | CASSYLAGFNEKLFF
NA | TRBJ1-6 | NA | TRBV6-5 | TGTGCCAGCAGTTACGAGGGGCCCTATCCAGGGAGCTCCTATAATTCACCCCTCCACTTT | CASSYEGPYPGSSYNSPLHF
few | TRBJ1-1 | NA | TRBV30 | TGTGCCTGGAGTGTGGGCACTGAAGCTTTCTTT | CAWSVGTEAFF
NA | TRBJ2-1 | TRBD2 | TRBV12-3/TRBV12-4 | TGTGCCAGCAGTTTAGTCGGACTAGCGACCAATGAGCAGTTCTTC | CASSLVGLATNEQFF
NA | TRBJ2-1 | TRBD2 | TRBV6-5 | TGTGCCAGCAGGCGCCGCGGGACTAGCTACAATGAGCAGTTCTTC | CASRRRGTSYNEQFF
NA | TRBJ2-3 | NA | TRBV5-4 | TGTGCCAGCAGGCAGACGTGGGGGGCGGATACGCAGTATTTT | CASRQTWGADTQYF
NA | TRBJ2-7 | TRBD1 | TRBV4-1 | TGCGCCAGCAGCCAACAGACAGGGACGTCCTACGAGCAGTACTTC | CASSQQTGTSYEQYF
NA | TRBJ1-2 | TRBD1 | TRBV7-9 | TGTGCCAGCAGCTTCGCGACAGGGGGCCGTCTACTCTATGGCTACACCTTC | CASSFATGGRLLYGYTF
NA | TRBJ2-7 | NA | TRBV20-1 | TGCAGTGCTAGACCCAACCGACGGGTTTATGTTTACGAGCAGTACTTC | CSARPNRRVYVYEQYF
NA | TRBJ2-1 | NA | TRBV6-1 | TGTGCCAGCAGCGTTAAGGACCGGAGCTCCTACAATGAGCAGTTCTTC | CASSVKDRSSYNEQFF
NA | TRBJ1-2 | NA | TRBV7-6 | TGTGCCAGCAGCTTAAACTATGGCTACACCTTC | CASSLNYGYTF
NA | TRBJ1-1 | NA | TRBV12-3/TRBV12-4 | TGTGCCAGCAGCCTCAATCTGAACACTGAAGCTTTCTTT | CASSLNLNTEAFF
NA | TRBJ2-7 | TRBD1 | TRBV7-9 | TGTGCCAGCAGCGGTGGGACAGCCGATATAGAGCAGTACTTC | CASSGGTADIEQYF
once | TRBJ2-2 | NA | TRBV29-1 | TGCAGCGCTTGGACGGACACCGGGGAGCTGTTTTTT | CSAWTDTGELFF
NA | TRBJ1-1 | NA | TRBV9 | TGTGCCAGCAGCGTCTCCGGGATCAACACTGAAGCTTTCTTT | CASSVSGINTEAFF
once | TRBJ2-7 | TRBD1 | TRBV15 | TGTGCCACCAGCTCCCGAGAGGGGACAGTATACGAGCAGTACTTC | CATSSREGTVYEQYF
NA | TRBJ2-2 | NA | TRBV6-4 | TGTGCCAGCAGTGAAGGGGTGGACCGATACACCGGGGAGCTGTTTTTT | CASSEGVDRYTGELFF
NA | TRBJ1-5 | TRBD1 | TRBV28 | TGTGCCAGCAGTTTATTGACAGGGGAGTACGGTCAGCCCCAGCATTTT | CASSLLTGEYGQPQHF
few | TRBJ2-3 | NA | TRBV11-2 | TGTGCCAGCAGCCCAATCGGGACCCTGGGTGCCTACACAGATACGCAGTATTTT | CASSPIGTLGAYTDTQYF
NA | TRBJ1-6 | TRBD1 | TRBV27 | TGTGCCAGCAGTGTTAGACAGGGGCGTTCACCCCTCCACTTT | CASSVRQGRSPLHF
NA | TRBJ1-3 | NA | TRBV10-3 | TGTGCCATCACGGAGCCCGGAGGAGAGAACACCATATATTTT | CAITEPGGENTIYF
once | TRBJ1-5 | NA | TRBV27 | TGTGCCAGCAGTTTTAATGGGGCTCTTCAGCCCCAGCATTTT | CASSFNGALQPQHF
NA | TRBJ1-2 | TRBD1 | TRBV7-9 | TGTGCCAGCAGCTTAAACAGGGGTCCTATCGATGGCTACACCTTC | CASSLNRGPIDGYTF
NA | TRBJ2-1 | NA | TRBV19 | TGTGCCAGCTCCCCGGGGTTAGGGAATGAGCAGTTCTTC | CASSPGLGNEQFF
NA | TRBJ2-1 | TRBD2 | TRBV9 | TGTGCCAGCAGCGTAGACGGGCTAGCGGGGGACAATGAGCAGTTCTTC | CASSVDGLAGDNEQFF
few | TRBJ1-2 | NA | TRBV14 | TGTGCCAGCAGCCAACAGATGAGCAGCGGAGCTAACTATGGCTACACCTTC | CASSQQMSSGANYGYTF
NA | TRBJ2-5 | NA | TRBV24-1 | TGTGCCACCAGTGATTTTCCGTCCAGGGGTTTTTATGAGACCCAGTACTTC | CATSDFPSRGFYETQYF
few | TRBJ2-1 | NA | TRBV9 | TGTGCCAGTAGTGTCAACAATGAGCAGTTCTTC | CASSVNNEQFF
NA | TRBJ1-1 | NA | TRBV20-1 | TGCAGTGCTAGGCCTATAGTATTACCGGCGGGGAACACTAAAGCTTTCTTT | CSARPIVLPAGNTKAFF
NA | TRBJ2-7 | NA | TRBV6-2/TRBV6-3 | TGTGCCAGCAGTTACCACTCGATGGGACGGGATCCCTACGAGCAGTACTTC | CASSYHSMGRDPYEQYF
NA | TRBJ2-1 | NA | TRBV9 | TGTGCCAGCAGCGTAGGCTTACTAGGGGGAGTCTACAATGAGCAGTTCTTC | CASSVGLLGGVYNEQFF
NA | TRBJ2-5 | NA | TRBV4-1 | TGCGCCAGCCAGGAAAGGTTAGAAGAGACCCAGTACTTC | CASQERLEETQYF
few | TRBJ2-7 | TRBD1 | TRBV4-1 | TGCGCCAGCAGCCCAGGGACAGTCTCCGAGCAGTACTTC | CASSPGTVSEQYF
NA | TRBJ1-2 | NA | TRBV5-1 | TGCGCCAGCAGCTTCTGGGGGGCACCCGGCTACACCTTC | CASSFWGAPGYTF
NA | TRBJ1-5 | TRBD1 | TRBV27 | TGTGCCAGCAGCCTTAACAGGGGATTTAGCAATCAGCCCCAGCATTTT | CASSLNRGFSNQPQHF
NA | TRBJ1-2 | NA | TRBV7-9 | TGTGCCAGCAGCTTAGATGAGCTAAGACTCTATGGCTACACCTTC | CASSLDELRLYGYTF
NA | TRBJ1-1 | NA | TRBV20-1 | TGCAGTGCTAGAGATGCCCCGGGGGGGCTCGCTGAAGCTTTCTTT | CSARDAPGGLAEAFF
NA | TRBJ1-1 | TRBD1 | TRBV6-1 | TGTGCCAGCAGTGTGTTTCCGGGACAGGCGAACACTGAAGCTTTCTTT | CASSVFPGQANTEAFF
once | TRBJ2-7 | NA | TRBV7-2 | TGTGCCAGCAGCTCGGGACTGGGCGGCGACGAGCGGTACTTC | CASSSGLGGDERYF
NA | TRBJ1-1 | NA | TRBV4-2 | TGTGCCAGCAGCCCAAGCGGAGGGGTGAACACTGAAGCTTTCTTT | CASSPSGGVNTEAFF
NA | TRBJ2-5 | TRBD2 | TRBV11-2 | TGTGCCAGCAGCTTATACGGGGGGACTAGCGGGAGCCTGCGACAAGAGACCCAGTACTTC | CASSLYGGTSGSLRQETQYF
NA | TRBJ2-5 | TRBD2 | TRBV11-2 | TGTGCCAGCAGCTTGAACGGGGGGGGACAAGAGACCCAGTACTTC | CASSLNGGGQETQYF
NA | TRBJ1-1 | NA | TRBV15 | TGTGCCACCAGCAGAGATAGGCTCGGGGGAGAGTTTCCGAACACTGAAGCTTTCTTT | CATSRDRLGGEFPNTEAFF
NA | TRBJ2-3 | NA | TRBV5-6 | TGTGCCAGCAGCGCCTATCTGGATACGCAGTATTTT | CASSAYLDTQYF
NA | TRBJ2-3 | TRBD2 | TRBV20-1 | TGCAGTGCTAGGCCACCCAGGACTAGCCTCATGGACACAGATACGCAGTATTTT | CSARPPRTSLMDTDTQYF
once | TRBJ2-1 | NA | TRBV6-2/TRBV6-3 | TGTGCCAGCAGTTACGGGGGGGGCGTGATGAATGAGCAGTTCTTC | CASSYGGGVMNEQFF
NA | TRBJ2-3 | NA | TRBV6-5 | TGTGCCAGCAGTCCTTCCCATGCCGATACGCAGTATTTT | CASSPSHADTQYF
NA | TRBJ1-1 | NA | TRBV6-5 | TGTGCCAGCATCTCCATGGGGAGGAACACTGAAGCTTTCTTT | CASISMGRNTEAFF
NA | TRBJ1-2 | NA | TRBV5-1 | TGCGCCAGCAGCTTGGCCCGGGACGTCGATGGCTACACCTTC | CASSLARDVDGYTF
NA | TRBJ2-3 | NA | TRBV12-3/TRBV12-4 | TGTGCCAGCAGTTTATTCCGGGGAGATACGCAGTATTTT | CASSLFRGDTQYF
NA | TRBJ2-2 | NA | TRBV27 | TGTGCCAGCAGTTTAATCCCCGGGGAGCTGTTTTTT | CASSLIPGELFF
NA | TRBJ1-1 | TRBD1 | TRBV30 | TGTGCCTGGGGGACAGGGGGGACTGAAGCTTTCTTT | CAWGTGGTEAFF
NA | TRBJ2-1 | NA | TRBV19 | TGTGCCAGTAGTATCAGTTCCTACAATGAGCAGTTCTTC | CASSISSYNEQFF
NA | TRBJ1-5 | TRBD1 | TRBV7-9 | TGTGCCGGCAGCTCCACAGGGGGCCGTATGAGCAATCAGCCCCAGCGTTTT | CAGSSTGGRMSNQPQRF
NA | TRBJ2-1 | NA | TRBV6-2/TRBV6-3 | TGTGCCAGCAGTTTGCAGGGTGGCTACAATGAGCAGTTCTTC | CASSLQGGYNEQFF
NA | TRBJ2-2 | NA | TRBV7-9 | TGTGCCAGCAGCTTACTGAACACCGGGGAGCTGTTTTTT | CASSLLNTGELFF
NA | TRBJ2-3 | TRBD2 | TRBV12-3/TRBV12-4 | TGTGCCAGCCGGGAGGTCCTCACAGATACGCAGTATTTT | CASREVLTDTQYF
NA | TRBJ1-3 | NA | TRBV12-3/TRBV12-4 | TGTGCCAGCAGTTTGTTCCCTGAGTCTGAAAACACCATATATTTT | CASSLFPESENTIYF